Presented here are 22 T cell receptor beta chains from one specimen sequenced in a study of blood T cell repertoires in COVID-19. Clones were sequenced by immunoSEQ multiplex PCR, and TCRdb holds only the in-frame ones, with some missing. The profile shows approximately 72,000 clones, roughly 83% of them singletons. Sequencing used peripheral blood. These receptor sequences come from an elderly woman with acute or convalescent COVID-19.

This clone was picked up one time. V and J are TRBV27 and TRBJ1-5, with 9 bases matching TRBD1. This CDR3 contains 15 residues. The J segment lost 4 bases and the V segment lost 6 bases, leaving 7 bases of the junction unmatched. The germline gives CDR1 MNHEY, CDR2 SMNVEV (reference sequence). The DNA for the CDR3 is TGTGCCAGCAGCCCTGGACAGGGGACGAATCAGCCCCAGCATTTT. Amino acids: CASSPGQGTNQPQHF.

This chain connects TRBV30 to TRBJ2-7; 13 bases align to TRBD2. The V and J ends lost 2 bases and 2 bases, in that order; junction bases with no gene match: 6. Germline V gives CDR1 GTSNPN, CDR2 SVGIG (reference sequence). This CDR3 is 16 amino acids long. Here the CDR3 reads CAWSPFGLAGAYEQYF. The CDR3 region has the DNA TGTGCCTGGAGTCCTTTTGGACTAGCGGGGGCCTACGAGCAGTACTTC.

V is TRBV7-3 and J is TRBJ2-7; the D gene is possibly TRBD2 (6 bases). This CDR3 is built from 14 residues. Germline V gene sequence: CDR1 SGHTA, CDR2 FQGTGA. Between the trimmed V and J ends, which lost 5 bases and 7 bases, there was a span of 18 bases. The CDR3 region is CASSVGTGAGEQYF. The CDR3 coding sequence is TGTGCCAGCAGCGTGGGGACTGGGGCGGGTGAGCAGTACTTC.

The gene calls are TRBV9 and TRBJ1-1, with 8 bases matching TRBD1. The ends lost 0 bases at V and 1 base at J; junction bases unmatched: 5. The germline gives CDR1 SGDLS, CDR2 YYNGEE. This CDR3 spans 16 amino acids. Here the CDR3 reads CASSVAETGENTEAFF. The CDR3 DNA is TGTGCCAGCAGCGTAGCCGAGACAGGGGAGAACACTGAAGCTTTCTTT.

This chain joins TRBV28 and TRBJ2-2; D is unresolved. Germline-derived CDR1 and CDR2 are MDHEN and SYDVKM. V was clipped by 6 bases and J by 0 bases, with 8 bases between them. This CDR3 has 14 residues. The CDR3 is CASRRDSNTGELFF. In nucleotides, the CDR3 is TGTGCCAGCAGGAGAGATTCGAACACCGGGGAGCTGTTTTTT.

The chain recombines TRBV29-1 with TRBJ1-1; 8 bases are shared with TRBD1. Germline CDR1 SQVTM, CDR2 ANQGSEA. This CDR3 has 14 residues. The V and J ends lost 5 bases and 0 bases, in that order; junction bases with no gene match: 5. The CDR3 coding sequence is TGCAGCGTTACAATGGGACAGGTGAACACTGAAGCTTTCTTT. Translation: CSVTMGQVNTEAFF.

The chain employs TRBV15 and TRBJ1-2; 8 bases are a match to TRBD1. The CDR3 has 15 residues. J was trimmed by 8 bases and V by 1 base; bases with no gene match: 9. CDR1 and CDR2 from the germline V gene are LNHNV and YYDKDF (reference sequence). CDR3 loop: CATSRGGTGLRGYTF. The CDR3 nucleotides read TGTGCCACCAGCAGAGGGGGGACAGGCCTTCGCGGCTACACCTTC.

The rearrangement joins TRBV10-3 to TRBJ1-2; 11 bases are shared with TRBD1. CDR3 size: 14 residues. Germline-derived CDR1 and CDR2 are ENHRY and SYGVKD. V trimming: 6 bases; J trimming: 7 bases; junction bases outside the gene matches: 7. Here the CDR3 reads CAISPDRGLLGYTF. The CDR3 DNA sequence: TGTGCCATCAGCCCGGACAGGGGGCTACTTGGCTACACCTTC.

The sample holds one count of this clone. The chain uses TRBV27 and TRBJ2-1; D gene unclear. The germline V and J ends were trimmed by 3 bases and 3 bases, with 12 bases remaining between them. CDR3 size: 15 residues. Germline V lookup: CDR1 MNHEY, CDR2 SMNVEV (reference sequence). The CDR3 here is CASSLRIAHYNEQFF. In DNA form, the CDR3 reads TGTGCCAGCAGTTTGAGGATAGCTCACTACAATGAGCAGTTCTTC.

The chain employs TRBV2 and TRBJ2-7, with D maybe TRBD2 (5 bases). This CDR3 is 14 amino acids long. The germline V gene encodes CDR1 SNHLY and CDR2 FYNNEI. With 9 bases removed from V and 1 base from J, the gap between germline ends came to 16 bases. CDR3 amino acids: CASSRATQSYEQYF. The CDR3 bases are TGTGCCAGTTCGAGGGCCACCCAATCCTACGAGCAGTACTTC.

The rearrangement joins TRBV5-5 to TRBJ1-6, with D hard to call. Per germline, CDR1 SGHKS and CDR2 YYEKEE (reference sequence). V was shortened by 3 bases and J by 10 bases, with 17 bases between the two germline ends. The CDR3 has 15 residues. CDR3 protein: CASSSSAGYGSPLHF. CDR3 nucleotide sequence: TGTGCCAGCAGCTCTTCGGCGGGGTATGGATCACCCCTCCACTTT.

This chain joins TRBV3-1 (or the pseudogene TRBV3-2) and TRBJ1-3; TRBD1 agrees at 8 bases. The CDR3 runs 14 residues. V shed 4 bases and J 4 bases; nucleotides not matched to a gene: 3. Germline CDR1 is LGHDT and CDR2 is YNNKEL (reference sequence). This chain's CDR3 is CASSPDRVGNTIYF. The CDR3 DNA reads TGTGCCAGCAGCCCGGACAGGGTCGGAAACACCATATATTTT.

The V call is TRBV5-6, the J call TRBJ1-3; D not resolved. This CDR3 has 11 residues. Trimming removed 5 bases from V and 10 bases from J, with 10 bases in between. Germline V gene sequence: CDR1 SGHDT, CDR2 YYEEEE. As DNA, the CDR3 is TGTGCCAGCAGAGGCACGGGGACCATATATTTT. It is translated as CASRGTGTIYF.

This clone was recorded a few times. This chain joins TRBV19 and TRBJ1-2; the D gene is possibly TRBD1 (5 bases). Germline V lookup: CDR1 LNHDA, CDR2 SQIVND (reference sequence). CDR3 length: 18 residues. V lost 2 bases to trimming and J lost 0 bases, with 19 bases between them. CDR3 sequence reads: CASSILAGGTASNYGYTF. The CDR3 DNA reads TGTGCCAGTAGTATATTGGCTGGCGGGACGGCCTCTAACTATGGCTACACCTTC.

This clone has just a few counts. J is TRBJ2-1 and V is TRBV5-1; D uncertain. Trimming took 1 base from V and 4 from J, leaving 6 bases between them. CDR3 length: 13 residues. Germline CDR1 is SGHRS and CDR2 is YFSETQ. CDR3 coding DNA: TGCGCCAGCAGCTTGTCACTTTACAATGAGCAGTTCTTC. This codes for CASSLSLYNEQFF.

V is TRBV19 and J is TRBJ2-1; 10 bases are shared with TRBD2. The CDR3 loop spans 15 amino acids. Germline CDR1 is LNHDA and CDR2 is SQIVND (reference sequence). V dropped 1 base and J dropped 6; count of bases not matched to a gene: 3. CDR3 DNA: TGTGCCAGTAGTATAGGAGCGGGAGGGGTCAATGAGCAGTTCTTC. Its translation is CASSIGAGGVNEQFF.

The genes are TRBV19 and TRBJ1-1; the D gene is possibly TRBD1 (5 bases). V lost 7 bases and J lost 5, with 20 bases in between. The CDR3 spans 15 residues. Per the germline V gene, CDR1 is LNHDA and CDR2 is SQIVND (reference sequence). The CDR3 protein is CASTSLTELGTEAFF. DNA for the CDR3: TGTGCCAGTACCTCCCTGACAGAACTTGGAACTGAAGCTTTCTTT.

The chain links TRBV19 to TRBJ2-7; 9 nucleotides line up with TRBD2. Unmatched junction bases numbered 9, after V lost 7 bases and J lost 5 bases. In germline, CDR1 is LNHDA, CDR2 SQIVND (reference sequence). This CDR3 has 14 residues. The CDR3 coding sequence is TGTGCCAGTACCCCAGCGGGGGGCCAGAACGAGCAGTACTTC. As protein: CASTPAGGQNEQYF. The full variable domain, in which reference TRBV19 and TRBJ2-7 provide the parts outside the CDR3, is DGGITQSPKYLFRKEGQNVTLSCEQNLNHDAMYWYRQDPGQGLRLIYYSQIVNDFQKGDIAEGYSVSREKKESFPLTVTSAQKNPTAFYLCASTPAGGQNEQYFGPGTRLTVT.

The V gene is TRBV7-9, the J gene TRBJ2-7; TRBD1 matches at 11 bases. This CDR3 comprises 15 residues. The V segment lost 2 bases and the J segment 5 bases; nucleotides outside the gene matches: 5. The germline gives CDR1 SEHNR, CDR2 FQNEAQ (reference sequence). The CDR3: CASSLLGQGADEQYF. In nucleotides, the CDR3 is TGTGCCAGCAGCTTACTCGGACAGGGGGCCGACGAGCAGTACTTC.

The chain recombines TRBV5-7 with TRBJ1-5, with 8 bases fitting TRBD1. TRBV5-7 is an ORF; its function is uncertain. V gave up 6 bases and J gave up 4 bases; unmatched junction bases: 9. The CDR3 is made up of 15 amino acids. The DNA of the CDR3 is TGTGCCAGCACCAAAAGGGACAGGAGGAATCAGCCCCAGCATTTT. Translating it yields CASTKRDRRNQPQHF.

The chain couples TRBV5-6 to TRBJ2-7; 11 positions agree with TRBD2. The CDR3 has 15 residues. The V segment lost 4 bases and the J segment 3 bases; nucleotides outside the gene matches: 6. Germline lookup yields CDR1 SGHDT and CDR2 YYEEEE. The CDR3 nucleotides read TGTGCCAGCAGCGTGGGACTAGCGGAGTACTACGAGCAGTACTTC. The encoded protein is CASSVGLAEYYEQYF.

The J gene is TRBJ2-5, the V gene TRBV28; 11 bases map to TRBD2. With V trimmed by 6 bases and J by 5 bases, 8 bases remained unmatched. This CDR3 spans 15 amino acids. Germline V CDR1 and CDR2: MDHEN, SYDVKM. The CDR3 reads CASSRSGGAGETQYF. The CDR3 nucleotides are TGTGCCAGCAGCCGTAGCGGGGGGGCGGGTGAGACCCAGTACTTC.